The clone carrying this TCR beta chain was detected ten times or more. This sample is part of a study of regulatory T cells in long-lasting Graves disease. The time point was: newly diagnosed GD, antithyroid drugs for less than 3 months. TCR sequences were obtained from RNA taken from PBMCs. CDR3 regions were amplified by Arm-PCR using iRepertoire HTBI primers to build TCR beta libraries. TCRdb reprocessed the multiplex PCR reads with MiXCR, giving one entry per CDR3 protein. The sample holds approximately 390,000 distinct CDR3 sequences; 15% to 20% are singletons and the top ten take roughly 21%. CDR1 and CDR2 from the germline V gene are GTSNPN and SVGIG (reference sequence). The length of the CDR3 is 13 residues. V was clipped by 3 bases and J by 3 bases, with 12 bases between them. The same data also contributed to another study, on T cells in Graves' hyperthyroidism and ophthalmopathy. From that report: Diagnosis of hyperthyroidism was new in patients aged 18 to 65, and its duration was under 2 months. Exclusion criteria comprised uncontrolled infection, other autoimmune disease, pregnancy or lactation. Every diagnosis used clinical symptoms, serum thyroxine and TRAb, thyroid ultrasound and orbital computed tomography. The majority of expanded thyroid clonotypes above 0.001 also appeared in blood.

This sequence joins TRBV30 and TRBJ2-7, with D possibly being TRBD1 (7 bases). The clonotype originates from a woman under 30 with Graves disease. The sequenced sample was peripheral blood mononuclear cells (PBMCs), obtained at new diagnosis, from a patient treated with antithyroid drugs. CDR3 sequence reads: CAWRQGGYYEQYF. CDR3 in DNA: TGTGCCTGGAGGCAGGGGGGTTACTACGAGCAGTACTTC. Variable domain in full (rest from reference TRBV30 and TRBJ2-7): SQTIHQWPATLVQPVGSPLSLECTVEGTSNPNLYWYRQAAGRGLQLLFYSVGIGQISSEVPQNLSASRPQDRQFILSSKKLLLSDSGFYLCAWRQGGYYEQYFGPGTRLTVT.